The clone carrying this T cell receptor (beta chain) turned up a few times. In the authors' workflow: Using reference gene primer amplification, nucleated cell counts were estimated. Sequencing was performed with immunoSEQ multiplex PCR; in TCRdb, only in-frame clones are kept and a portion is missing. V and J calls and clone size come straight from that table; D and trimming were deduced from the DNA. The profile shows roughly 190,000 clones, around 94% of them singletons. Patients in Seattle were enrolled during active infection, then followed longitudinally. The sample originates from a study of blood T cell repertoires in COVID-19. As for the study in general: Sources were T cells, B-cell-depleted T cells, or PBMCs; the material itself was cDNA or gDNA.

Germline V gives CDR1 LNHDA, CDR2 SQIVND (reference sequence). V lost 7 bases and J lost 3, with 15 bases in between. This CDR3 region has 14 residues. This rearrangement joins TRBV19 to TRBJ1-2; weak D call: TRBD1 (6 bases). Sequenced input: peripheral blood. The receptor was isolated from a man aged 25-45 years with COVID-19, enrolled during active disease. The CDR3 here is CASKTGHGDYGYTF. The DNA for the CDR3 is TGTGCCAGTAAAACAGGGCATGGGGACTATGGCTACACCTTC.